Listed below are T cell receptor beta chains from one sample, sequenced in a study of blood T cell repertoires in COVID-19. Sequencing was performed with immunoSEQ multiplex PCR; in TCRdb, only in-frame clones are kept and a portion is missing. Among tens of thousands of clones listed, more than 80% were seen once. Sample: peripheral blood. These receptors came from a man aged 50 or older with COVID-19, enrolled during active disease. The CDR3 runs from the conserved cysteine through the conserved F or W. The D gene is left open where the match is weak. The listing skips clone size in some rows; elsewhere it reads once, few, many or a size class.

D,V,J,size,DNA,CDR3
TRBD2,TRBV7-9,TRBJ2-1,-,TGTGCCAGCAGCTCACCTTTCAGCGGGGGTTCCCACAATGAGCAGTTCTTC,CASSSPFSGGSHNEQFF
-,TRBV30,TRBJ2-3,-,TGTGCCTTGAGACCCGCGGTAGATACGCAGTATTTT,CALRPAVDTQYF
TRBD2,TRBV11-2,TRBJ2-7,-,TGTGCCAGCAGCCCATGGTCGGGGGGGCCTAACGAGCAGTACTTC,CASSPWSGGPNEQYF
-,TRBV5-1,TRBJ2-5,-,TGCGCCAGCAGCTTGTCGGGGGACGCCTCCATCCAGACCCAGTACTTC,CASSLSGDASIQTQYF
-,TRBV2,TRBJ1-4,-,TGTGCCAGCATAATGGCTTACCCTGAAAAACTGTTTTTT,CASIMAYPEKLFF
TRBD2,TRBV10-1,TRBJ2-3,once,TGCGCCAGCAGCCCGGGTACTAGCGGGGGGGAAAATACGCAGTATTTT,CASSPGTSGGENTQYF
TRBD1,TRBV3-1/TRBV3-2,TRBJ1-3,-,TGTGCCAGCAGCCCCCTGCGGACAGGAGGAAACACCATATATTTT,CASSPLRTGGNTIYF
-,TRBV12-3/TRBV12-4,TRBJ1-5,-,TGTGCCAGCAGTTTAGGAGATCAGCCCCAGCATTTT,CASSLGDQPQHF
-,TRBV6-4,TRBJ2-7,-,TGTGCCAGCAGTGACTCGAAGGGTCCCGGGGTATCCTACGAGCAGTACTTC,CASSDSKGPGVSYEQYF
TRBD1,TRBV7-6,TRBJ2-4,-,TGTGCCAGCAGCTTACGTACCGGGACAGGGTTGAACATTCAGTACTTC,CASSLRTGTGLNIQYF
TRBD1,TRBV7-9,TRBJ1-2,-,TGTGCCAGCAGCCGCGAGGGGGCTCAGGGCTACACCTTC,CASSREGAQGYTF
-,TRBV18,TRBJ1-1,-,TGTGCCAGCTCCCCTACTAGGGAGAACACTGAAGCTTTCTTT,CASSPTRENTEAFF
-,TRBV30,TRBJ2-7,-,TGTGCCTGGAGTCAGTTTCGGGGCTACGAGCAGTACTTC,CAWSQFRGYEQYF
-,TRBV12-3/TRBV12-4,TRBJ1-1,-,TGTGCCAGCAGCTTCGGGGATTACACTGAAGCTTTCTTT,CASSFGDYTEAFF
TRBD1,TRBV7-6,TRBJ2-2,-,TGTGCCAGCAGCTTAGCAGCACGGGGACAGCACACCGGGGAGCTGTTTTTT,CASSLAARGQHTGELFF
-,TRBV7-2,TRBJ1-2,-,TGTGCCAGCAGCCCTCAGAACAACTATGGCTACACCTTC,CASSPQNNYGYTF
-,TRBV6-5,TRBJ2-3,-,TGTGCCAGCTACCGTGGAGGGGCCAGAATTAACCAGTATTTT,CASYRGGARINQYF
TRBD1,TRBV9,TRBJ1-2,-,TGTGCCAGCAGCCCCCGACAGGGAACCCCTCTTTACGGCTACACCTTC,CASSPRQGTPLYGYTF
TRBD1,TRBV6-5,TRBJ1-1,once,TGTGCCAGCAGGGGACAGCCCTTGAACACTGAAGCTTTCTTT,CASRGQPLNTEAFF
-,TRBV4-1,TRBJ1-5,-,TGCGCCAGCAGCCAAGACCGGCTGGGGGGGTGGCAGCCCCAGCATTTT,CASSQDRLGGWQPQHF
-,TRBV18,TRBJ2-2,-,TGTGCCAGCTCACCTACACAGGCGAACACCGGGGAGCTGTTTTTT,CASSPTQANTGELFF
TRBD2,TRBV7-9,TRBJ2-5,-,TGTGCCAGCAGCTTAGTTGGGACTAGAGGAGAGACCCAGTACTTC,CASSLVGTRGETQYF
-,TRBV5-4,TRBJ2-2,-,TGTGCCAGCAGGTTAGGGGGAGCCGGGGAGCTGTTTTTT,CASRLGGAGELFF
-,TRBV7-9,TRBJ1-1,-,TGTGCCAGCAGCTTAGGGGGGGAGGAGGCTGAAGCTTTCTTT,CASSLGGEEAEAFF
-,TRBV5-4,TRBJ2-7,once,TGTGCCAGCAGCTCACAATACGAGCAGTACTTC,CASSSQYEQYF
TRBD1,TRBV6-4,TRBJ2-7,-,TGTGCCAGCAGTGACACGGGCGGACAGGGCTCCTACGAGCAGTACTTC,CASSDTGGQGSYEQYF
-,TRBV7-9,TRBJ1-5,-,TGTGCCAGCAGCCCCCGGAGGGATAGCAATCAGCCCCAGCATTTT,CASSPRRDSNQPQHF
-,TRBV14,TRBJ1-6,-,TGTGCCAGCAGCTTCGAGGACTCGGGTTCACCCCTCCACTTT,CASSFEDSGSPLHF
TRBD1,TRBV7-3,TRBJ1-1,-,TGTGCCAGCAGCCCTGCGGACAGGGTGACTGAAGCTTTCTTT,CASSPADRVTEAFF